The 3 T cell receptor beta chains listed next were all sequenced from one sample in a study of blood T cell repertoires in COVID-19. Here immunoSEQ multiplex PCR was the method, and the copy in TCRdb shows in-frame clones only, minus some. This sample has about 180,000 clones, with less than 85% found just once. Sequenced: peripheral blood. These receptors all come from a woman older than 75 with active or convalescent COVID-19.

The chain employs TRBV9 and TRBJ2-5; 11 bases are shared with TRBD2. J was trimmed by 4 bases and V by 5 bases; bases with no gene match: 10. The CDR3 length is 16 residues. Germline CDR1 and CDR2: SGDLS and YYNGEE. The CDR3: CASSSGRAAGGETQYF. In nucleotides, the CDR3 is TGTGCCAGCAGTAGCGGGAGGGCCGCTGGGGGAGAGACCCAGTACTTC.

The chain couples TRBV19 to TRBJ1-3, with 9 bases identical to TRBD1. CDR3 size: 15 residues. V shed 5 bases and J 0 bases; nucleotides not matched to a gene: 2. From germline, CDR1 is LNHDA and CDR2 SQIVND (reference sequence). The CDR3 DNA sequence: TGTGCCAGTAGTCCGGGACAGGGCTCTGGAAACACCATATATTTT. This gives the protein CASSPGQGSGNTIYF.

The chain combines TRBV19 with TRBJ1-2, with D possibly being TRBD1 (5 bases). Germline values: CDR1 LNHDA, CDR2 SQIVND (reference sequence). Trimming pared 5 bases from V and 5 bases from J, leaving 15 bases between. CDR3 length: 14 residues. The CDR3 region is CASSPRDSHYGYTF. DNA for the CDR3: TGTGCCAGTAGTCCCCGGGACTCCCATTATGGCTACACCTTC. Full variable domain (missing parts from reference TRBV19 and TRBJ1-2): DGGITQSPKYLFRKEGQNVTLSCEQNLNHDAMYWYRQDPGQGLRLIYYSQIVNDFQKGDIAEGYSVSREKKESFPLTVTSAQKNPTAFYLCASSPRDSHYGYTFGSGTRLTVV.